This T cell receptor beta chain was sequenced in a study of shared clonotypes between healthy human individuals. Study results and caveats: Estimated richness values were generally larger in naive subsets than in memory subsets.

As to this clone: Its specificity is unknown.

CD45RO-negative, CCR7-positively selected cells formed the naive CD8 fraction, excluding terminally differentiated effector memory CD45RA+ cells. Participating donors were healthy, HIV-negative adults free of recent acute infections or vaccinations. The germline V and J ends were trimmed by 3 bases and 1 base, with 10 bases remaining between them. CDR3 length: 14 amino acids. Germline values: CDR1 SEHNR, CDR2 FQNEAQ (reference sequence). Profiled with immunoSEQ multiplex PCR; TCRdb holds only in-frame clones, not every one. Of about 750,000 clones in the sample, almost 95% were seen once. The chain combines TRBV7-9 with TRBJ2-7; D not resolved. This TCR derives from a man aged 30-40 years in good health. Sequenced sample: naive CD8+ T cells sorted from blood. The CDR3 here is CASSFNGESYEQYF. CDR3 DNA sequence: TGTGCCAGCAGCTTTAACGGAGAATCCTACGAGCAGTACTTC.